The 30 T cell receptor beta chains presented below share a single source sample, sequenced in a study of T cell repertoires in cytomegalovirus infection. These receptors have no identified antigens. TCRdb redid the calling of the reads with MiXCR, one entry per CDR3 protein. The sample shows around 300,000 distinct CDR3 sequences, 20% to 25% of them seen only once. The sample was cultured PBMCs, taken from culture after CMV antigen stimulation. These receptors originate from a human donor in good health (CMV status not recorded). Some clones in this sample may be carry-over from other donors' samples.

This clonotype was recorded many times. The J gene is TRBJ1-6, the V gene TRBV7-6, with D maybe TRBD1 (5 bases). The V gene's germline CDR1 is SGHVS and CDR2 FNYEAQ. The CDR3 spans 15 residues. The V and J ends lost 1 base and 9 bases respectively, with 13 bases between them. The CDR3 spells CASSLDPGQTSPLHF. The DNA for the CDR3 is TGTGCCAGCAGCTTAGATCCAGGGCAGACTTCACCCCTCCACTTT.

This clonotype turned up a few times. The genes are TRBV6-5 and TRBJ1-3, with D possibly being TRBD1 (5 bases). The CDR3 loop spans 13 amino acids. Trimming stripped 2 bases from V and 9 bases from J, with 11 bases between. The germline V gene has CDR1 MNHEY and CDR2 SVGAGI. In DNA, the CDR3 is TGTGCCAGCAGTTACAAGGGACTCGGCACCATATATTTT. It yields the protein CASSYKGLGTIYF.

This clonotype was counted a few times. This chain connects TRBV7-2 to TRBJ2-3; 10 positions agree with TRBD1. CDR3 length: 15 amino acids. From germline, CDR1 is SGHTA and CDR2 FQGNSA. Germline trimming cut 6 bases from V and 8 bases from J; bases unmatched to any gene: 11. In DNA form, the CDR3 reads TGTGCCAGCAGGCAAGACAGGGGGCTATTGGGTACGCAGTATTTT. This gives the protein CASRQDRGLLGTQYF. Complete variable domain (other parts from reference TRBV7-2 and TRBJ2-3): GAGVSQSPSNKVTEKGKDVELRCDPISGHTALYWYRQSLGQGLEFLIYFQGNSAPDKSGLPSDRFSAERTGGSVSTLTIQRTQQEDSAVYLCASRQDRGLLGTQYFGPGTRLTVL.

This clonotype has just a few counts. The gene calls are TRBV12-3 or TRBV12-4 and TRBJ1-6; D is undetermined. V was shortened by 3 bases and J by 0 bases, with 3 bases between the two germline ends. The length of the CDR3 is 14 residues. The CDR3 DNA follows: TGTGCCAGCAGTTTGGGCTCCTATAATTCACCCCTCCACTTT. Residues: CASSLGSYNSPLHF.

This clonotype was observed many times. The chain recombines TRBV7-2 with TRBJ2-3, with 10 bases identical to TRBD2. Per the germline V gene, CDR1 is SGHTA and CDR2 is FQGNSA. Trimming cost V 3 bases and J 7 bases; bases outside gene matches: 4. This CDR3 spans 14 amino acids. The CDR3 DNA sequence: TGTGCCAGCAGCTTTACTAGCGGGACGAATACGCAGTATTTT. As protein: CASSFTSGTNTQYF.

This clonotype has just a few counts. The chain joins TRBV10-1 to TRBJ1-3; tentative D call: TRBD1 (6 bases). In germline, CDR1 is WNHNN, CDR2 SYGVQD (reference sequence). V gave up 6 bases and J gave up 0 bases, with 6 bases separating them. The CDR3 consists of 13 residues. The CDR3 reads CASRDSSGNTIYF. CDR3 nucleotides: TGCGCCAGCAGGGACAGCTCTGGAAACACCATATATTTT.

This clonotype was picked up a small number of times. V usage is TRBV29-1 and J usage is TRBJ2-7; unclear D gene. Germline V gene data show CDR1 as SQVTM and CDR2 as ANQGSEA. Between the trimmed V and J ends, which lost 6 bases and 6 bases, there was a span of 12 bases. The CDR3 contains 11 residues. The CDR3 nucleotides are TGCAGCGTCGACCCGCCGCCCGAGCAGTACTTC. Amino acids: CSVDPPPEQYF.

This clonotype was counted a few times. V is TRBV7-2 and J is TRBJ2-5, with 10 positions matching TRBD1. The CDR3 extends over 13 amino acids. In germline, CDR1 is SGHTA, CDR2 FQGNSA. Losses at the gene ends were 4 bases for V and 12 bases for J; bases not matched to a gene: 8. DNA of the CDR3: TGTGCCAGCAGCTCTTACACCGGACAGGGGGAGTACTTC. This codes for CASSSYTGQGEYF.

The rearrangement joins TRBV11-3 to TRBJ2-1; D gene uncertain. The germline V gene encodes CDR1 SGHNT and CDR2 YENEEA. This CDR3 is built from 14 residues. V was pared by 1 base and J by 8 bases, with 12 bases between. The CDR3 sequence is CASSLVAKRDEQFF. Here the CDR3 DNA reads TGTGCCAGCAGCTTAGTGGCCAAACGGGATGAGCAGTTCTTC.

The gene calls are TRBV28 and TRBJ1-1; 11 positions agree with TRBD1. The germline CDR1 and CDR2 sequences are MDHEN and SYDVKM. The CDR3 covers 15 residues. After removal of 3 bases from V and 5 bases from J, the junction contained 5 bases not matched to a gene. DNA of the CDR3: TGTGCCAGCAGTTTCCCGGGACAGGGGGGGACTGAAGCTTTCTTT. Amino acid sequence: CASSFPGQGGTEAFF.

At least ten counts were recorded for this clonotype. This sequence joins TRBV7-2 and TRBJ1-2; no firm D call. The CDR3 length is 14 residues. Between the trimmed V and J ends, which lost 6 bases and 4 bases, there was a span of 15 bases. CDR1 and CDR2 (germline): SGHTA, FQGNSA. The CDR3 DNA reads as TGTGCCAGCAGTGCCTTTGTTGTGACCTATGGCTACACCTTC. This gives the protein CASSAFVVTYGYTF.

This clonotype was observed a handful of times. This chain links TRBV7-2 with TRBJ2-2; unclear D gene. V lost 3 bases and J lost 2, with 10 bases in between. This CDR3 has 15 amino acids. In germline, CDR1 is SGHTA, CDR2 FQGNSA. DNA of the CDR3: TGTGCCAGCAGCTTTGCCAGGACCAACACCGGGGAGCTGTTTTTT. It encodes CASSFARTNTGELFF.

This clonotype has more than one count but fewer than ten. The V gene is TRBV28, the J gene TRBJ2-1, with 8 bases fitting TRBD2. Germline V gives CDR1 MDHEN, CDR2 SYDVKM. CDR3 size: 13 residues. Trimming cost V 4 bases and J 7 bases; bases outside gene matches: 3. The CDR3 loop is CASSSPSGNEQFF. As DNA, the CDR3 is TGTGCCAGCAGTTCACCTAGCGGGAATGAGCAGTTCTTC.

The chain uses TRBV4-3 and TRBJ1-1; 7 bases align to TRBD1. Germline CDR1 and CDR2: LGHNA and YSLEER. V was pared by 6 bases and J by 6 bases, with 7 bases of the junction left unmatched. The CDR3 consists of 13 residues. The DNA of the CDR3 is TGCGCCAGCAGAACAGGGGAGGGGGCTGAAGCTTTCTTT. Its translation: CASRTGEGAEAFF.

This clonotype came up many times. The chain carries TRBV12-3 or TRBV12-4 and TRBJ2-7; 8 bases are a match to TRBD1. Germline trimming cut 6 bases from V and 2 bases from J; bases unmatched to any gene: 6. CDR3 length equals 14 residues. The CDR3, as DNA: TGTGCCAGCAGCCGGGACAGGTGGGCCTACGAGCAGTACTTC. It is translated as CASSRDRWAYEQYF.

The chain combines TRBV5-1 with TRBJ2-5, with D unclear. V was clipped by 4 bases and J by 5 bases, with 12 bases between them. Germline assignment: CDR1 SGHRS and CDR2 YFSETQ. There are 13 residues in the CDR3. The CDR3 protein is CASSLSLAETQYF. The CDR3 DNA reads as TGCGCCAGCAGCCTTAGCCTGGCCGAGACCCAGTACTTC.

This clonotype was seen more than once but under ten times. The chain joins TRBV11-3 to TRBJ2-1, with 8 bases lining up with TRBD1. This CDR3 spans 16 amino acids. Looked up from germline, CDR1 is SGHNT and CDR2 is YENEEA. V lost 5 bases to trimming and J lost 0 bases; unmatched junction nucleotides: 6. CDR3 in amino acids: CASSTTGGGSYNEQFF. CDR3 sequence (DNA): TGTGCCAGCAGCACAACAGGGGGAGGCTCCTACAATGAGCAGTTCTTC.

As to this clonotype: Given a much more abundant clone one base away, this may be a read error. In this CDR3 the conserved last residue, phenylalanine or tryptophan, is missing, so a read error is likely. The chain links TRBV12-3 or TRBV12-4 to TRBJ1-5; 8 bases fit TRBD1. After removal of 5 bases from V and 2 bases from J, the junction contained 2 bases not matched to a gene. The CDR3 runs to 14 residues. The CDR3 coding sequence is TGTGCCAGCAGTAAGACAGGGGGCAATCAGCCCCAGCATTGT. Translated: CASSKTGGNQPQHC.

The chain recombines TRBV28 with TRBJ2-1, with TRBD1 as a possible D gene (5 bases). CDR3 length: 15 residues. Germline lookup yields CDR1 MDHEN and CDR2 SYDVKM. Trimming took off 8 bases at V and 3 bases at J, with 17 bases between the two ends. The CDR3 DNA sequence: TGTGCCAGCCCGCCCCCGGGCAGGGACTACAATGAGCAGTTCTTC. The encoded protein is CASPPPGRDYNEQFF.

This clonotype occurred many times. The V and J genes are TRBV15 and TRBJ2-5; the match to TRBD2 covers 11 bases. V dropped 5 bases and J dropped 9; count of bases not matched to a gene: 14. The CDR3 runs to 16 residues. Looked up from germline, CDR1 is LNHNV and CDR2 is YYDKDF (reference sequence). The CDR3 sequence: CATSDGGSGRAGSQYF. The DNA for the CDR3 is TGTGCCACCAGCGACGGGGGTAGCGGGAGGGCAGGTTCCCAGTACTTC.

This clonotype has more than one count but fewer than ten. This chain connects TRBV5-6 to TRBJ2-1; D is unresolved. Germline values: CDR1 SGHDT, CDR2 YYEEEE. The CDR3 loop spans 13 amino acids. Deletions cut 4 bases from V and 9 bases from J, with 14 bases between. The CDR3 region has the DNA TGTGCCAGCAGCCCCACAGCTGTCCCTGAGCAGTTCTTC. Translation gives CASSPTAVPEQFF.

CDR3 coding DNA: TGTGCCAGCAGTCCCGGACCGCCGACTAATGAAAAACTGTTTTTT. It translates to CASSPGPPTNEKLFF. The V gene is TRBV27, the J gene TRBJ1-4; D is unresolved. Trimming removed 5 bases from V and 2 bases from J, with 12 bases in between. This CDR3 comprises 15 residues. Germline lookup yields CDR1 MNHEY and CDR2 SMNVEV (reference sequence).

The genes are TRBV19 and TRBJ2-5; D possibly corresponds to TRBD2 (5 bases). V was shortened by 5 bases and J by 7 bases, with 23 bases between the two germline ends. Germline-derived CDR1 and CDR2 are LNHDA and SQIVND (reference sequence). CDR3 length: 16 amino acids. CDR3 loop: CASSLESGTARGTQYF. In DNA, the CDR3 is TGTGCCAGTAGTTTGGAGAGCGGCACCGCCCGGGGGACCCAGTACTTC.

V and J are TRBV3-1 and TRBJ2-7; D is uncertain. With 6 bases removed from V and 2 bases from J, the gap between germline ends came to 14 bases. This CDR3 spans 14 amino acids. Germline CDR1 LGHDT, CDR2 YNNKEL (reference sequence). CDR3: CASRDHSYPYEQYF. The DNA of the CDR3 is TGTGCCAGCAGGGACCATTCATATCCCTACGAGCAGTACTTC.

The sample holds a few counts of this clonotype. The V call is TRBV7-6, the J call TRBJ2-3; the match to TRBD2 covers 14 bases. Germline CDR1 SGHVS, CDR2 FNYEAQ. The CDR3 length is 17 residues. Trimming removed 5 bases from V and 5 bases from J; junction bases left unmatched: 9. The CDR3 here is CASSLSGTSGRRDTQYF. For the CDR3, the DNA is TGTGCCAGCAGCCTTTCCGGGACTAGCGGGAGAAGAGATACGCAGTATTTT.

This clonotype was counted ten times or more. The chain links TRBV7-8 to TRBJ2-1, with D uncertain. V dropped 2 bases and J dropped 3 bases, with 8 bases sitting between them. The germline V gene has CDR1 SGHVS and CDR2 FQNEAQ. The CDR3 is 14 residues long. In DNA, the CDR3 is TGTGCCAGCAGCTTACTTCCTAACTACAATGAGCAGTTCTTC. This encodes CASSLLPNYNEQFF.

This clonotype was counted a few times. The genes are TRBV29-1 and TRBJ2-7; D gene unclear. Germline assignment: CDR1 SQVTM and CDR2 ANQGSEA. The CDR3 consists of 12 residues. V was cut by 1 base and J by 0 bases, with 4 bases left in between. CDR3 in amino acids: CSVEGDSYEQYF. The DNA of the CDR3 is TGCAGCGTTGAAGGGGACTCCTACGAGCAGTACTTC.

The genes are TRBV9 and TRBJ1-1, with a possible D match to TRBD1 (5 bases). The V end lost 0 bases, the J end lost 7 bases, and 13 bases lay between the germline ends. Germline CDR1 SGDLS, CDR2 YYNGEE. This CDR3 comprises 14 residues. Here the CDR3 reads CASSVAGGEYEAFF. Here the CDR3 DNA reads TGTGCCAGCAGCGTAGCTGGAGGGGAGTATGAAGCTTTCTTT.

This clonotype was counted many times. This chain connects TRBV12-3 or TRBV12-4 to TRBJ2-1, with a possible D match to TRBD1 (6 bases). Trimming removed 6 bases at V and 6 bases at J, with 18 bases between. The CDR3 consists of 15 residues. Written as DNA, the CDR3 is TGTGCCAGCAGCCCGAACAGGGCTCAAGTCAATGAGCAGTTCTTC. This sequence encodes CASSPNRAQVNEQFF.

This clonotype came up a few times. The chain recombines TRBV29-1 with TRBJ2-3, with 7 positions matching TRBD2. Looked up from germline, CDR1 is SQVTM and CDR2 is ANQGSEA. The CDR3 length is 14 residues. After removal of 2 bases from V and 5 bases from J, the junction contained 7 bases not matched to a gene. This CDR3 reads CSVEMAGAGDTQYF. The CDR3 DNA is TGCAGCGTTGAAATGGCGGGAGCGGGAGATACGCAGTATTTT.